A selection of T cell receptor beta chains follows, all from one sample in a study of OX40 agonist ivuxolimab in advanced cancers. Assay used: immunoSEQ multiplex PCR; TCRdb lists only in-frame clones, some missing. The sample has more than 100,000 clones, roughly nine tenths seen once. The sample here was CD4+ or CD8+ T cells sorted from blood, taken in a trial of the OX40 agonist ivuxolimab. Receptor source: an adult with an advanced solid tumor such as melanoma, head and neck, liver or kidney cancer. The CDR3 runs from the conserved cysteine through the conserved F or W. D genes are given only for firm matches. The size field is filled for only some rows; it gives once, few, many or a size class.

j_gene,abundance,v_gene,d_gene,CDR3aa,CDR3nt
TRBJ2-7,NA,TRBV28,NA,CASSSSSYEQYF,TGTGCCAGCAGTTCAAGCTCCTACGAGCAGTACTTC
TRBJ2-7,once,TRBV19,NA,CASSPTPYEQYF,TGTGCCAGTAGTCCGACACCATACGAGCAGTACTTC
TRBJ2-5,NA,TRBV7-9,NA,CASSLADSQETQYF,TGTGCCAGCAGCCTCGCTGACAGCCAAGAGACCCAGTACTTC
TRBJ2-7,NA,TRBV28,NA,CASSSLVEQYF,TGTGCCAGCAGTTCCTTAGTGGAGCAGTACTTC
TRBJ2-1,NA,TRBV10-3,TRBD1,CAISEGTGDNEQFF,TGTGCCATCAGTGAGGGGACAGGGGACAATGAGCAGTTCTTC
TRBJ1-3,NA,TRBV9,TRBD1,CASSGQGTRGSGNTIYF,TGTGCCAGCAGCGGACAGGGGACGCGTGGCTCTGGAAACACCATATATTTT
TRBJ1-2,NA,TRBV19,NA,CASSVTGNRGYGYTF,TGTGCCAGTAGTGTTACAGGGAATCGGGGCTATGGCTACACCTTC
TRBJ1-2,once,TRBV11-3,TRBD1,CASSDRGNGYTF,TGTGCCAGCAGCGACAGGGGCAATGGCTACACCTTC
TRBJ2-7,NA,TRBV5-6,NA,CASSRPLAGGWDEQYF,TGTGCCAGCAGTCGCCCTTTGGCAGGGGGGTGGGACGAGCAGTACTTC
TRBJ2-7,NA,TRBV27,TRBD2,CASSPGLLLSYEQYF,TGTGCCAGCAGCCCGGGACTACTCCTCTCCTACGAGCAGTACTTC
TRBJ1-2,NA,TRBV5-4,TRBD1,CASSRGAGGTYGYTF,TGTGCCAGCAGCAGGGGGGCAGGGGGTACCTATGGCTACACCTTC
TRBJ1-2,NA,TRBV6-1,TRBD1,CASSEMNRGGYGYTF,TGTGCCAGCAGTGAGATGAACAGGGGAGGCTATGGCTACACCTTC
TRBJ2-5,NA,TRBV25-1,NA,CASSESETQYF,TGTGCCAGCAGTGAATCTGAGACCCAGTACTTC
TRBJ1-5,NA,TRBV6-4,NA,CASSGGYNQPQHF,TGTGCCAGCAGTGGGGGTTACAATCAGCCCCAGCATTTT
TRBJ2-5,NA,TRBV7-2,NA,CASSLTIPPRETQYF,TGTGCCAGCAGCTTGACTATTCCTCCCCGAGAGACCCAGTACTTC
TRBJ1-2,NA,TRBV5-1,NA,CASRAGEANGYTF,TGCGCCAGCAGAGCCGGGGAGGCGAATGGCTACACCTTC
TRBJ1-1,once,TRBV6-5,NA,CASSYRTRAFF,TGTGCCAGCAGTTATCGGACGAGGGCTTTCTTT
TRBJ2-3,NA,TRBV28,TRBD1,CASSKTGDLNTDTQYF,TGTGCCAGCAGTAAGACAGGGGACCTCAACACAGATACGCAGTATTTT
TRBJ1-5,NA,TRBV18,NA,CASSPGQEQPQHF,TGTGCCAGCTCACCAGGCCAAGAACAGCCCCAGCATTTT
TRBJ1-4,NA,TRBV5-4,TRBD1,CASSSRTGINEKLFF,TGTGCCAGCAGCTCCCGGACAGGGATAAATGAAAAACTGTTTTTT
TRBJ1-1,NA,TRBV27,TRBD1,CASSFRTGGTEAFF,TGTGCCAGCAGTTTCAGGACAGGGGGGACTGAAGCTTTCTTT
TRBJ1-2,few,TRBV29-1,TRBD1,CSVPKTGRKGYTF,TGCAGCGTCCCTAAGACAGGGCGGAAGGGCTACACCTTC
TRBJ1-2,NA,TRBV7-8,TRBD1,CASSPGTGLYGYTF,TGTGCCAGCAGCCCAGGGACAGGGCTCTATGGCTACACCTTC
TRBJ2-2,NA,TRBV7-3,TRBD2,CASSPGLAGNTGELFF,TGTGCCAGCAGCCCGGGACTAGCGGGAAACACCGGGGAGCTGTTTTTT
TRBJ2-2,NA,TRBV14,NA,CASSQGVRTVSTGELFF,TGTGCCAGCAGCCAAGGAGTTCGGACGGTAAGTACCGGGGAGCTGTTTTTT
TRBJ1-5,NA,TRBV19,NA,CASKAGNYQPQHF,TGTGCCAGTAAGGCAGGAAATTATCAGCCCCAGCATTTT
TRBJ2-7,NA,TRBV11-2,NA,CASSLEGIEQYF,TGTGCCAGCAGCTTAGAGGGGATAGAGCAGTACTTC
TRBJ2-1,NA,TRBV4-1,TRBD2,CASSQAGGHNEQFF,TGCGCCAGCAGCCAAGCGGGAGGCCACAATGAGCAGTTCTTC
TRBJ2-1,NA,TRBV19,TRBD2,CASRGLAAYNEQFF,TGTGCCAGTAGGGGACTAGCTGCCTACAATGAGCAGTTCTTC
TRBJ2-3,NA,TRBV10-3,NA,CAIRMGGVGDTQYF,TGTGCCATCAGGATGGGAGGAGTGGGAGATACGCAGTATTTT
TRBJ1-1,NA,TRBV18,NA,CASSGVAPMNTEAFF,TGTGCCAGCTCCGGGGTGGCACCCATGAACACTGAAGCTTTCTTT
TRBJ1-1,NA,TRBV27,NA,CASSLTSRTEAFF,TGTGCCAGCAGTTTAACGTCAAGGACTGAAGCTTTCTTT
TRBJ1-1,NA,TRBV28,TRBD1,CASSTDRGVTEAFF,TGTGCCAGCAGCACTGACAGGGGTGTCACTGAAGCTTTCTTT
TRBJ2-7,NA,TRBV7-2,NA,CASSWTGAGYEQYF,TGTGCCAGCAGCTGGACCGGGGCCGGCTACGAGCAGTACTTC
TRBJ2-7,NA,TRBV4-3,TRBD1,CASSQGDRGAEQYF,TGCGCCAGCAGCCAAGGTGACAGGGGAGCCGAGCAGTACTTC
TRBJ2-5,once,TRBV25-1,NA,CASSDPDNRGETQYF,TGTGCCAGCAGTGATCCGGACAACAGAGGGGAGACCCAGTACTTC
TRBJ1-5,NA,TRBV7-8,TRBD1,CASSSTGGQRNQPQHF,TGTGCCAGCAGCTCCACAGGGGGCCAGCGCAATCAGCCCCAGCATTTT
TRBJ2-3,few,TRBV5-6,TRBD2,CASSLGLAASTDTQYF,TGTGCCAGCAGCTTGGGACTAGCGGCTAGCACAGATACGCAGTATTTT
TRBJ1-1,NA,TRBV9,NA,CASSQMNTEAFF,TGTGCCAGCAGCCAGATGAACACTGAAGCTTTCTTT
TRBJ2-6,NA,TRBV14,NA,CASSAQTFSGVGPRGSGANVLTF,TGTGCCAGCAGCGCCCAAACCTTCTCGGGGGTCGGACCTAGGGGCTCTGGGGCCAACGTCCTGACTTTC
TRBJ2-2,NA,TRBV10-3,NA,CASQGLTGELFF,TGTGCCAGCCAGGGTCTGACCGGGGAGCTGTTTTTT
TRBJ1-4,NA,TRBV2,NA,CVTGAQANEKLFF,TGTGTTACGGGGGCCCAGGCTAATGAAAAACTGTTTTTT
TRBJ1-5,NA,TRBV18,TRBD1,CASSPGTGDQPQHF,TGTGCCAGCTCACCAGGCACAGGGGATCAGCCCCAGCATTTT
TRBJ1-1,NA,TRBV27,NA,CASIGLLNTEAFF,TGTGCCAGCATAGGACTGTTGAACACTGAAGCTTTCTTT
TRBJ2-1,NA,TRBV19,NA,CASSIGRTVNEQFF,TGTGCCAGTAGTATTGGCCGGACTGTCAATGAGCAGTTCTTC
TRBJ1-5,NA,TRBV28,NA,CASSFGGFNQPQHF,TGTGCCAGCAGTTTCGGGGGTTTCAATCAGCCCCAGCATTTT
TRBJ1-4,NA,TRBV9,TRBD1,CASSEGWGRGSNEKLFF,TGTGCCAGCAGCGAGGGTTGGGGCAGGGGGAGTAATGAAAAACTGTTTTTT
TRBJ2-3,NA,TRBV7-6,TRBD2,CASTNSGGGTDTQYF,TGTGCCAGCACCAACTCCGGGGGGGGAACAGATACGCAGTATTTT